Below, 9 T cell receptor beta chains from the same sample are listed, as sequenced in a study of beta chain features in type 1 diabetes. Study-wide results and limits: Shorter TCRB CDR3s, moderately but significantly so, were found in Type 1 diabetes patients in all four CD4+ subsets.

Expressed TCRB transcripts were sequenced because the entire RNA isolate underwent reverse transcription. The data were produced by immunoSEQ multiplex PCR, yet TCRdb's version contains in-frame clones alone and is incomplete. The sample has 300,000 to 400,000 clones, 9.6% seen once; the top ten hold approximately 0.6%. These receptors' targets are unknown. Sequencing input: central memory CD4+ T cells from blood. The receptors stem from a man aged 25-45 years with type 1 diabetes.

This clone came up a few times. V gene TRBV10-3 combines with J gene TRBJ1-2; TRBD1 aligns across 9 bases. CDR1 and CDR2 (germline): ENHRY, SYGVKD. CDR3 length: 14 amino acids. Trimming took 3 bases from V and 5 from J; bases not matched to a gene: 4. The CDR3 here is CAISEVGTGYGYTF. CDR3 bases: TGTGCCATCAGTGAAGTAGGGACAGGGTATGGCTACACCTTC.

A note on this clone: This CDR3 is also generated by other DNA sequences in the sample. This chain joins TRBV4-2 and TRBJ2-2; unclear D gene. Germline V gene sequence: CDR1 LGHNA, CDR2 YNFKEQ. The CDR3 extends over 12 amino acids. The V end was cut by 3 bases, the J end by 4 bases, with 3 bases between. CDR3 protein: CASSQGTGELFF. CDR3 nucleotides: TGTGCCAGCAGCCAGGGCACCGGGGAGCTGTTTTTT.

This sequence joins TRBV28 and TRBJ2-1; TRBD1 or TRBD2 may be the D gene (5 bases each). V was shortened by 2 bases and J by 8 bases, with 7 bases between the two germline ends. Germline V gene lookup returns CDR1 MDHEN and CDR2 SYDVKM. The CDR3 totals 12 residues. CDR3: CASSLGGDEQFF. The CDR3 nucleotides read TGTGCCAGCAGTTTAGGGGGTGATGAGCAGTTCTTC.

The rearrangement joins TRBV5-1 to TRBJ1-5, with D uncertain. The V end was cut by 1 base, the J end by 3 bases, with 8 bases between. Germline CDR1 reads SGHRS; CDR2 reads YFSETQ. The CDR3 spans 14 residues. CDR3 amino acids: CASSLQGPNQPQHF. The CDR3 coding sequence is TGCGCCAGCAGCTTGCAAGGACCCAATCAGCCCCAGCATTTT.

This rearrangement joins TRBV5-5 to TRBJ2-6; D is unresolved. Germline CDR1 reads SGHKS; CDR2 reads YYEKEE (reference sequence). V lost 6 bases to trimming and J lost 0 bases, with 10 bases between them. The CDR3 is made up of 15 amino acids. CDR3 nucleotide sequence: TGTGCCAGCACCACAGCCGACTCTGGGGCCAACGTCCTGACTTTC. It encodes CASTTADSGANVLTF.

In the case of this clone: The same CDR3 also results from other DNA sequences found in this sample. Here the CDR3 reads CASSLGPQETQYF. CDR3 DNA sequence: TGTGCCAGCAGCTTAGGACCGCAAGAGACCCAGTACTTC. The J gene is TRBJ2-5, the V gene TRBV7-2, with D hard to call. Germline V gives CDR1 SGHTA, CDR2 FQGNSA. The CDR3 is 13 residues long. V lost 1 base and J lost 2, with 5 bases in between.

A few counts support this clone. The chain employs TRBV30 and TRBJ2-7, with 9 bases lining up with TRBD2. J was trimmed by 1 base and V by 3 bases; bases with no gene match: 4. The CDR3 has 14 residues. Germline V lookup: CDR1 GTSNPN, CDR2 SVGIG (reference sequence). This CDR3 reads CAWRGTSGSYEQYF. The CDR3 DNA reads TGTGCCTGGAGGGGTACTAGCGGGTCCTACGAGCAGTACTTC.

This clone appeared many times. The rearrangement joins TRBV6-1 to TRBJ2-5; no clear D. Germline V gene data show CDR1 as MNHNS and CDR2 as SASEGT. The CDR3 is 15 residues long. The V and J ends lost 0 bases and 1 base respectively, with 9 bases between them. The CDR3 protein is CASSEALGSQETQYF. The DNA for the CDR3 is TGTGCCAGCAGTGAAGCGCTGGGCAGCCAAGAGACCCAGTACTTC.

This clone was seen a handful of times. The chain is built from TRBV7-2 and TRBJ1-5, with D unclear. CDR3 length: 13 amino acids. Germline assignment: CDR1 SGHTA and CDR2 FQGNSA. The ends were cut back, 4 bases at V and 4 bases at J, with 8 bases in the middle. CDR3 sequence (DNA): TGTGCCAGCAGCTCCTCAGAAAATCAGCCCCAGCATTTT. This sequence encodes CASSSSENQPQHF.